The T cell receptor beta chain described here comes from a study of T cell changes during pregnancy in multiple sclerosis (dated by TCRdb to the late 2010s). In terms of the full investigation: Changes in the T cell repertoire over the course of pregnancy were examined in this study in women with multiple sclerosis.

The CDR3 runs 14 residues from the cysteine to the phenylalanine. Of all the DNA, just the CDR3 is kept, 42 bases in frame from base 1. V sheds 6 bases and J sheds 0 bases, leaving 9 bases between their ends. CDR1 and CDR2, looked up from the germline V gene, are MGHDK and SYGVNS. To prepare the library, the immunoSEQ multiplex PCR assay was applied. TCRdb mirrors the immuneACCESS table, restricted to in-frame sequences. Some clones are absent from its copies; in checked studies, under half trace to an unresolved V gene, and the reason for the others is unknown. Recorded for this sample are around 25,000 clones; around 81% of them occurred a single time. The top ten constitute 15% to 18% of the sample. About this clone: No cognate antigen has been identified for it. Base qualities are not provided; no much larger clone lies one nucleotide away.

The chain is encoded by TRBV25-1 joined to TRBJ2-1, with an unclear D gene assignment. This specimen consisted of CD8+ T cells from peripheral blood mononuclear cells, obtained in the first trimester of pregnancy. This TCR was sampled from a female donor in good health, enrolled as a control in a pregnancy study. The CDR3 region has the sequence CASRPPSSYNEQFF. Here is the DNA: TGTGCCAGCAGACCGCCGAGCTCCTACAATGAGCAGTTCTTC.